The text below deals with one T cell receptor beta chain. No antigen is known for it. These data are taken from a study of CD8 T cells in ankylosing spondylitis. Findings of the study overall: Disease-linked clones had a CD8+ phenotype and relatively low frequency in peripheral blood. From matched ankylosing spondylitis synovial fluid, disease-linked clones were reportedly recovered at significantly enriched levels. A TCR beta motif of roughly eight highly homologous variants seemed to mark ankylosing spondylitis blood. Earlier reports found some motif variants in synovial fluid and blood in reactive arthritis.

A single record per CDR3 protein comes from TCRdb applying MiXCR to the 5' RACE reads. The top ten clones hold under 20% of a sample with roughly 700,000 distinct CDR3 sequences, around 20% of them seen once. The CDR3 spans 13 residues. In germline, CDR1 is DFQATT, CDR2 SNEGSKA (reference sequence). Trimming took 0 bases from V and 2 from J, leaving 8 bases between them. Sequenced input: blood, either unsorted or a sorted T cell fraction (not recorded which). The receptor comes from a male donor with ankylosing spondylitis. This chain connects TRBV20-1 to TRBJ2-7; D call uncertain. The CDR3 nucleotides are TGCAGTGCTAGAGATCTGTCCACCTACGAGCAGTACTTC. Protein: CSARDLSTYEQYF.